These 2 T cell receptor beta chains were all obtained from the same sample, sequenced in a study of T cells in Graves' hyperthyroidism and ophthalmopathy. Regions amplified from RNA transcripts were the TCR beta CDR3 regions. Researchers ran a first-round RT-PCR on the TCR CDR3 using the HTBI primer set. Via MiXCR, TCRdb re-called the multiplex PCR reads, giving one row per CDR3 protein. Here the sample spans 550,000 to 700,000 distinct CDR3 sequences, 35% to 55% being singletons. The sequencing sample was made of peripheral blood or thyroid tissue (not recorded which). These TCRs come from an adult woman with Graves' disease, either hyperthyroidism or ophthalmopathy (not recorded which).

The V gene is TRBV10-1, the J gene TRBJ1-2, with TRBD1 as a possible D gene (5 bases). Germline V gene lookup returns CDR1 WNHNN and CDR2 SYGVQD (reference sequence). V lost 7 bases, J lost 6 bases, and 18 bases lay in between. The CDR3 has 14 amino acids. The CDR3 reads CASTWGVVEDGYTF. The CDR3 DNA reads TGCGCCAGCACCTGGGGGGTCGTGGAAGATGGCTACACCTTC.

The V and J genes are TRBV9 and TRBJ2-3, with a possible D match to TRBD2 (6 bases). The CDR3 has 15 residues. In germline, CDR1 is SGDLS, CDR2 YYNGEE. V was pared by 3 bases and J by 0 bases, with 11 bases between. CDR3 DNA: TGTGCCAGCAGCGCCCTAGCGTCTAGCACAGATACGCAGTATTTT. Encoded protein: CASSALASSTDTQYF.